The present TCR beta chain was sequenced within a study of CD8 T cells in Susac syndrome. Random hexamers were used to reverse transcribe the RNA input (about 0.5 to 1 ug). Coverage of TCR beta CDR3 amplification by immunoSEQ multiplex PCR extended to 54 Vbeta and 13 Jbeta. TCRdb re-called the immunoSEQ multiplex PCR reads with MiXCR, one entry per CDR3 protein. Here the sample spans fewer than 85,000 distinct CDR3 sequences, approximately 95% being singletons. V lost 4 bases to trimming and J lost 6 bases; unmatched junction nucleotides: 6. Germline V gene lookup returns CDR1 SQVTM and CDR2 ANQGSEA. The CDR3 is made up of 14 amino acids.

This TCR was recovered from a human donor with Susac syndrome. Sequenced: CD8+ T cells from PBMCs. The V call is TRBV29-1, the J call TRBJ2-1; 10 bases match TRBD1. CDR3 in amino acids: CSVAGWTGGNEQFF. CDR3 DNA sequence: TGCAGCGTTGCGGGGTGGACAGGGGGCAATGAGCAGTTCTTC.